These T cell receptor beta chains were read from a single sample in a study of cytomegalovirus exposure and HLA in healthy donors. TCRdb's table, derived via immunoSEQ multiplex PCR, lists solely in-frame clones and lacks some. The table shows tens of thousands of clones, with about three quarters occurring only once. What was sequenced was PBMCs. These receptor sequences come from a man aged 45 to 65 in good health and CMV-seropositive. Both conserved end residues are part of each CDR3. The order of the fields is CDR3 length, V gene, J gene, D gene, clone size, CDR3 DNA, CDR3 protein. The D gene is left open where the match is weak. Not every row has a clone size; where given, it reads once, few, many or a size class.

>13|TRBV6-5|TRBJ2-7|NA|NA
TGTGCCAGCAGGGGGGCAAGCTCCTACGAGCAGTACTTC
CASRGASSYEQYF
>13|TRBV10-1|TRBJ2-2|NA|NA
TGCGCCAGCAGGCAAACGGGCACCGGGGAGCTGTTTTTT
CASRQTGTGELFF
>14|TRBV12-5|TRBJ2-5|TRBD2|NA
TGTGCTAGTGGTTCGGGACTAACCAGAGAGACCCAGTACTTC
CASGSGLTRETQYF
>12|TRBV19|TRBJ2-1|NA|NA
TGTGCCAGTAGTACACTCCTAGGAAGGCAGTTCTTC
CASSTLLGRQFF
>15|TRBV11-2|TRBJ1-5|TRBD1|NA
TGTGCCAGCAGCTTCGGGACAGGGCATAATCAGCCCCAGCATTTT
CASSFGTGHNQPQHF
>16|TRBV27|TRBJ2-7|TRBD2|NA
TGTGCCAGCAGGGGGAGTCTAGCGGGAGCATCCTACGAGCAGTACTTC
CASRGSLAGASYEQYF
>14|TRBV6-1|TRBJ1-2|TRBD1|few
TGTGCCAGCAGTGAAGGAGACAGGGTCTATGGCTACACCTTC
CASSEGDRVYGYTF
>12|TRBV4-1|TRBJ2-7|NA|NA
TGCGCCAGCAGCCCGCGCGGGGACGAGCAGTACTTC
CASSPRGDEQYF
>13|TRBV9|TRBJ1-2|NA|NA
TGTGCCAGCAGCGTAGACACTAGCTCTGGCTACACCTTC
CASSVDTSSGYTF
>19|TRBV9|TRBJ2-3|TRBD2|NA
TGTGCCAGCGGCGCAAGGGGGGCTAGCGGGAGGACTAGCACAGATACGCAGTATTTT
CASGARGASGRTSTDTQYF
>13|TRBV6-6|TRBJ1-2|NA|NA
TGTGCCAGCAATGTGGCGATAAACTATGGCCACACCTTC
CASNVAINYGHTF
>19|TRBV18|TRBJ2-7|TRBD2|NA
TGTGCCAGCTCACCTCGTGGGCTTAGCGGGAGAAGCCCCCCCTACGAGCAGTACTTC
CASSPRGLSGRSPPYEQYF
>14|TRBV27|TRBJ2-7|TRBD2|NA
TGTGCCAGCAGGAATTATGGACTAGCTGGCGAGCAGTACTTC
CASRNYGLAGEQYF
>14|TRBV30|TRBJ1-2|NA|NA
TGTGCCTGGAGTGTCGGGGGGCGTCTAAGCGGCTACACCTTC
CAWSVGGRLSGYTF
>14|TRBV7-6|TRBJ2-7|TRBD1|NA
TGTGCCAGCAGCCCCCTCGGACAGGGCTACGAGCAGTACTTC
CASSPLGQGYEQYF